This T cell receptor (beta chain) stems from a study of monozygotic twins with inflammatory bowel disease. The CDR3 loop spans 16 amino acids. Germline CDR1 is MDHEN and CDR2 is SYDVKM. TCRdb re-analyzed the 5' RACE reads; it lists each CDR3 protein once, without DNA. The listing records about 330,000 distinct CDR3 sequences. This TCR was recovered from a human donor with ulcerative colitis or Crohn's disease, or a healthy co-twin of an affected twin (not recorded which). The gene calls are TRBV28 and TRBJ2-7; with no DNA, the TCRdb D assignment of TRBD1 cannot be verified. The specimen sequenced was blood. CDR3 sequence reads: CASSLATTGAFYEQYF.